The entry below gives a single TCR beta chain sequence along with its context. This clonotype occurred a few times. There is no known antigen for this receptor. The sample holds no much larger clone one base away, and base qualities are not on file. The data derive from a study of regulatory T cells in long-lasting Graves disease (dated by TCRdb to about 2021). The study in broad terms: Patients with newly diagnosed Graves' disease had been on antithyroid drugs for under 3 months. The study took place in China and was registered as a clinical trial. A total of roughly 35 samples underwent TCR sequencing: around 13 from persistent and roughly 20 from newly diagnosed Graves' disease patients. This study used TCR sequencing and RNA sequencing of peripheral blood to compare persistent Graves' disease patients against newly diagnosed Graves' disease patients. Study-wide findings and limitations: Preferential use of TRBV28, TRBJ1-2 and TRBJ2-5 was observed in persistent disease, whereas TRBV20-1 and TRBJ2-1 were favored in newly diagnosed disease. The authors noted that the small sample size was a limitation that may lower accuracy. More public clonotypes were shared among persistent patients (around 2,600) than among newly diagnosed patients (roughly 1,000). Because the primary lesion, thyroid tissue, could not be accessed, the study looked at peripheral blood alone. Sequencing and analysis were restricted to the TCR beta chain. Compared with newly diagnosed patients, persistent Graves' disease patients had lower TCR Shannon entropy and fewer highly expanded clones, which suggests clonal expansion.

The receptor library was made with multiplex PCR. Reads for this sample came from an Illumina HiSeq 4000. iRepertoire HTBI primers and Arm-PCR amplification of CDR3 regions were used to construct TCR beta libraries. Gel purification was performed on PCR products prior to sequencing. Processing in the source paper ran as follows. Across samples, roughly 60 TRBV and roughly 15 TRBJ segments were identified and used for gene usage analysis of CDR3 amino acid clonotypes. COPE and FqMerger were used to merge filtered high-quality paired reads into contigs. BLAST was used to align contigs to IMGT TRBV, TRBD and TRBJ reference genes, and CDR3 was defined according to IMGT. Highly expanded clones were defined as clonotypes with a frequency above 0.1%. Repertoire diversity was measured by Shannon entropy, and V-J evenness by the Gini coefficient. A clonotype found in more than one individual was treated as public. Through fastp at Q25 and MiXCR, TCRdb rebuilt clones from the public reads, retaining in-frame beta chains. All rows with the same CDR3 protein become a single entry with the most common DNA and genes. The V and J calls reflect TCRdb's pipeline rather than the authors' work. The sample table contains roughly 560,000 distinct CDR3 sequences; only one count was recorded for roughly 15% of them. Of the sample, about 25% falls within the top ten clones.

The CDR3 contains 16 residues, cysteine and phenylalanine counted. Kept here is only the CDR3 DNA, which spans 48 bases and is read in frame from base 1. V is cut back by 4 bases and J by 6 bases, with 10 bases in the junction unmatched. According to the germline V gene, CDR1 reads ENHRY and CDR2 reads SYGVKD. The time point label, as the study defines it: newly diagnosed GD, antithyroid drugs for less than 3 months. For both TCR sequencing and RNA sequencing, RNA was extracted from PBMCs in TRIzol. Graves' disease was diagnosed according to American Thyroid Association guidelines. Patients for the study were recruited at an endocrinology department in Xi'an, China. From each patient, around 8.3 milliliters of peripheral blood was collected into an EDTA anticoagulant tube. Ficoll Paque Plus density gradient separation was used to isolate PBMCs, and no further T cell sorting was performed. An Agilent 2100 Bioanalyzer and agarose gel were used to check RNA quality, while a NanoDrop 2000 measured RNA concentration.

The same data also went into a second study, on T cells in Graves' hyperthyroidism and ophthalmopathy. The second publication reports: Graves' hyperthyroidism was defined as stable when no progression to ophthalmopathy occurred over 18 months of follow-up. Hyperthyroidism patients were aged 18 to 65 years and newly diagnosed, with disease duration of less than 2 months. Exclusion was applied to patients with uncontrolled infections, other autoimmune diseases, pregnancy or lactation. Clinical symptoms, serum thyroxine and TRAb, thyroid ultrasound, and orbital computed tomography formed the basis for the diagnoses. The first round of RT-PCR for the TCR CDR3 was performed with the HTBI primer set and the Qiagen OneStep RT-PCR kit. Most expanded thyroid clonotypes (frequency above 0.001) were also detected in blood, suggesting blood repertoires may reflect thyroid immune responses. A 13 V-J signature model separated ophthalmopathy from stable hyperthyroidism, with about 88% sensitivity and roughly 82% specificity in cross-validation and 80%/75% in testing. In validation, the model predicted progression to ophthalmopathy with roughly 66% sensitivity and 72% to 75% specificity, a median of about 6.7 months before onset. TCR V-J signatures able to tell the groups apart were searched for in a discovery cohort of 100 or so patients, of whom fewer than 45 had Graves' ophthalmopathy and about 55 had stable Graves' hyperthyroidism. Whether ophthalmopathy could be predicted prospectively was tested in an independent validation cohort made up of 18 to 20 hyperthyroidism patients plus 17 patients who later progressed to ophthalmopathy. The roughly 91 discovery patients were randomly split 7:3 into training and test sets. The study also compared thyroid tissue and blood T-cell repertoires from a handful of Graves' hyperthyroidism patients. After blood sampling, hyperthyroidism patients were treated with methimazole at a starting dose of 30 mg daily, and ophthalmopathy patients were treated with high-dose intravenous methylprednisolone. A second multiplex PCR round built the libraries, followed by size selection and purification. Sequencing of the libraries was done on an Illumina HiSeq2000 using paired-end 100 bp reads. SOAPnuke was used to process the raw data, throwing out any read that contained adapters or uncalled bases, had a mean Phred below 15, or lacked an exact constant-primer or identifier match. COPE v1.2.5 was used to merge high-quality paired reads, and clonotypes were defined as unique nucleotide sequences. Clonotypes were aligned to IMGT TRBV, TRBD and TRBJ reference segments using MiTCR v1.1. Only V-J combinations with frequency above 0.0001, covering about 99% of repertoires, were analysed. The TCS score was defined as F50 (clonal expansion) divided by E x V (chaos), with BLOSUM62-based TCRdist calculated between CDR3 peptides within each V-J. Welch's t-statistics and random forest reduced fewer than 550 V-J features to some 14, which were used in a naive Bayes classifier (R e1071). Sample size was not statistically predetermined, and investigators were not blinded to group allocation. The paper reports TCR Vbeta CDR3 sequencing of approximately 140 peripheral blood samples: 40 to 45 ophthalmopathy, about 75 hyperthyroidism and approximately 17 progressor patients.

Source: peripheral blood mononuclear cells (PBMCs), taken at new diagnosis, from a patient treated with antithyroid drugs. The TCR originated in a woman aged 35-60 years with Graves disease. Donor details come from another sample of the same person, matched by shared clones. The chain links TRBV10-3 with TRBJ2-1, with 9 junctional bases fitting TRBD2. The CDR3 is CAISGLAGLAINEQFF. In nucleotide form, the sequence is TGTGCCATCAGTGGCCTGGCGGGACTAGCCATCAATGAGCAGTTCTTC.